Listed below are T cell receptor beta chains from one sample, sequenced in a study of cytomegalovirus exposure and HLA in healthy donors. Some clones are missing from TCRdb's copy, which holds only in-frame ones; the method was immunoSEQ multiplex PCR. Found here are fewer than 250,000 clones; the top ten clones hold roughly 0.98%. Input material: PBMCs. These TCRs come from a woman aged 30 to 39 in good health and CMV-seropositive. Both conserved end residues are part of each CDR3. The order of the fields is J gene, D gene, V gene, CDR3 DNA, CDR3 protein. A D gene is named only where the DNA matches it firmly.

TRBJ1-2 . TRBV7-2 TGTGCCAGCAGCCAACGACAGACTGTCAACTATGGCTACACCTTC CASSQRQTVNYGYTF
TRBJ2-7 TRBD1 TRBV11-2 TGTGCCAGCAGCTTAGGCGGACAGGGCTACGAGCAGTACTTC CASSLGGQGYEQYF
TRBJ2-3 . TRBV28 TGTGCCAGCACGAAACCAGGGGCAGATACGCAGTATTTT CASTKPGADTQYF
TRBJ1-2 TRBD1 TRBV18 TGTGCCAGCTCCTCTGGGACAGACTATGGCTACACCTTC CASSSGTDYGYTF
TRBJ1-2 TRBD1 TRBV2 TGTGCCAGCAGGGAGACAGGGGAGGACTATGGCTACACCTTC CASRETGEDYGYTF
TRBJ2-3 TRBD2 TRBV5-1 TGCGCCAGCAGCTTGGCCGGGACTAGCGACCCAGATACGCAGTATTTT CASSLAGTSDPDTQYF
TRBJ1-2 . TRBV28 TGTGCCAGCACTCCTCGGAGCTTCTATGGCTACACCTTC CASTPRSFYGYTF
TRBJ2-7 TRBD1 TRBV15 TGTGCCACCAGCAGGACAGGGGCTAGGTCCTACGAGCAGTACTTC CATSRTGARSYEQYF
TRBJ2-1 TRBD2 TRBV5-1 TGCGCCAGCAGCTTCGGGGGGAGCTCCTACAATGAGCAGTTCTTC CASSFGGSSYNEQFF
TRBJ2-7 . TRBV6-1 TGTGCCACACCAGGGGCCACCGCCTCCTACGAGCAGTACTTC CATPGATASYEQYF
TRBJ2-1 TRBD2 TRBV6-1 TGTGCCAGCATCAGACTAGCGGGGGTATACAATGAGCAGTTCTTC CASIRLAGVYNEQFF
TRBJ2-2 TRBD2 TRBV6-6 TGTGCCAGCAGCCCTTGGGCGGGAGGGCCTGCCGGGGAGCTGTTTTTT CASSPWAGGPAGELFF